This T cell receptor (beta chain) appears in the sequencing data of a study of molecular identifiers for immune sequencing clone quantification. Study results and caveats: Highly expanded clone sizes could be underestimated by identical TCR molecules sharing a barcode.

The germline V and J ends were trimmed by 1 base and 0 bases, with 8 bases remaining between them. This CDR3 contains 16 residues. Germline V gene sequence: CDR1 SGHKS, CDR2 YYEKEE (reference sequence). Preparation of the bulk TCR libraries relied on previously described methods and listed TCR primers. TCRdb fed the PCR reads into MiXCR, producing one record per CDR3 protein. The table lists 300,000 to 400,000 distinct CDR3 sequences, about 20% of them singletons. Comment on this clonotype: Its specificity is unknown.

CD8+CD4-CCR7+CD45RA+ sorting gave the naive CD8 T cells. The clonotype comes from a human donor in good health. Some libraries in this study had Jurkat cell RNA spiked in. Specimen: naive CD8+ T cells from blood, with Jurkat cell RNA spiked in. Documented subset: FACS-sorted CD8+CD4-CCR7+CD45RA+ naive T cells. V is TRBV5-5 and J is TRBJ2-6; unclear D gene. CDR3 residues: CASSLTFYSGANVLTF. DNA for the CDR3: TGTGCCAGCAGCTTGACATTTTACTCTGGGGCCAACGTCCTGACTTTC.